A single sample is the source of the 18 T cell receptor beta chains below, sequenced in a study of blood T cells in healthy people across ages. Sample-barcoded 5' priming and a J-beta primer mix drove a second PCR of 7 to 11 cycles. TCRdb analysed the 5' RACE reads with MiXCR anew, one entry per CDR3 protein. Here the sample spans roughly 800,000 distinct CDR3 sequences, about 34% being singletons. The sample consisted of blood. Receptors originate from a man aged 18 to 29 in good health.

This clonotype was seen a handful of times. The chain recombines TRBV7-2 with TRBJ1-1, with D perhaps matching TRBD1 (5 bases). This CDR3 has 14 amino acids. Germline CDR1 is SGHTA and CDR2 is FQGNSA. V was pared by 6 bases and J by 5 bases, with 16 bases between. The CDR3 sequence is CASRPGGAVTEAFF. The CDR3 nucleotides are TGTGCCAGCAGACCCGGAGGGGCGGTTACTGAAGCTTTCTTT.

This clonotype was found a few times. The chain carries TRBV7-3 and TRBJ2-5, with 7 bases that match TRBD2. The CDR3 covers 14 residues. J gave up 11 bases and V 4 bases, and 13 bases lay outside the gene matches. CDR1 and CDR2 from the germline V gene are SGHTA and FQGTGA. The chain's CDR3 is CASSSAGVMHEQYF. CDR3 in DNA: TGTGCCAGCAGCTCGGCGGGAGTTATGCATGAGCAGTACTTC.

The V call is TRBV14, the J call TRBJ2-7; 9 bases line up with TRBD1. Per the germline V gene, CDR1 is SGHDN and CDR2 is FVKESK. V shed 0 bases and J 3 bases; nucleotides not matched to a gene: 3. The CDR3 covers 15 residues. The CDR3 coding sequence is TGTGCCAGCAGCCAAGAAGGACAGGGGAACTACGAGCAGTACTTC. This codes for CASSQEGQGNYEQYF.

This clonotype came up many times. Written as DNA, the CDR3 is TGTGCCATCAGTGTGGGGGGCGCGACAGATACGCAGTATTTT. Translating it yields CAISVGGATDTQYF. The chain joins TRBV10-3 to TRBJ2-3, with D tentatively TRBD1 or TRBD2 (6 bases each). The CDR3 has 14 residues. Trimming left V 4 bases short and J 3 bases short, with 11 bases between. Germline-derived CDR1 and CDR2 are ENHRY and SYGVKD.

This clonotype has more than one count but fewer than ten. The V call is TRBV30, the J call TRBJ2-1; 10 positions match TRBD1. J lost 6 bases, V lost 4 bases, and 3 bases had no gene match. The CDR3 contains 13 residues. Per germline, CDR1 GTSNPN and CDR2 SVGIG (reference sequence). The CDR3 DNA reads TGTGCCTGGAAAGGGACAGGGGTCAATGAGCAGTTCTTC. Its protein is CAWKGTGVNEQFF. Drawing the rest from reference TRBV30 and TRBJ2-1, the complete variable domain is SQTIHQWPATLVQPVGSPLSLECTVEGTSNPNLYWYRQAAGRGLQLLFYSVGIGQISSEVPQNLSASRPQDRQFILSSKKLLLSDSGFYLCAWKGTGVNEQFFGPGTRLTVL.

This clonotype has more than one count but fewer than ten. The chain uses TRBV27 and TRBJ1-1; possibly TRBD1 for D (5 bases). The V end was cut by 3 bases, the J end by 4 bases, with 12 bases between. The CDR3 totals 14 residues. Germline CDR1 reads MNHEY; CDR2 reads SMNVEV (reference sequence). This chain's CDR3 is CASSLGRVVTEAFF. The CDR3 nucleotides read TGTGCCAGCAGTTTGGGGCGGGTCGTCACTGAAGCTTTCTTT.

This clonotype was counted ten times or more. The chain links TRBV7-2 to TRBJ1-5; D not resolved. This CDR3 is 13 amino acids long. Trimming removed 3 bases at V and 3 bases at J, with 6 bases between. The germline V gene encodes CDR1 SGHTA and CDR2 FQGNSA. CDR3 bases: TGTGCCAGCAGCTTGCAGGTCAATCAGCCCCAGCATTTT. Its translation is CASSLQVNQPQHF.

This clonotype appeared many times. V gene TRBV27 combines with J gene TRBJ2-3, with unresolved D. Between the trimmed V and J ends, which lost 6 bases and 1 base, there was a span of 11 bases. The CDR3 has 14 amino acids. Germline V lookup: CDR1 MNHEY, CDR2 SMNVEV (reference sequence). The CDR3 DNA sequence: TGTGCCAGCAGGGTGGGCCCCGGCACAGATACGCAGTATTTT. It is translated as CASRVGPGTDTQYF.

This clonotype was counted a few times. The chain joins TRBV12-3 or TRBV12-4 to TRBJ2-7; 11 nucleotides agree with TRBD1. J was trimmed by 3 bases and V by 6 bases; bases with no gene match: 7. The CDR3 has 15 amino acids. The CDR3 protein is CASRWTGGRVYEQYF. Written as DNA, the CDR3 is TGTGCCAGCAGGTGGACAGGGGGCCGGGTCTACGAGCAGTACTTC.

The chain has TRBV12-3 or TRBV12-4 and TRBJ1-5; 9 bases are a match to TRBD1. The V segment lost 8 bases and the J segment 5 bases; nucleotides outside the gene matches: 13. This CDR3 region has 16 residues. This CDR3 is CASHPGVTGGYQPQHF. The CDR3 nucleotides are TGTGCCAGCCATCCGGGCGTGACAGGGGGTTATCAGCCCCAGCATTTT.

This chain joins TRBV27 and TRBJ2-5; the match to TRBD1 covers 8 bases. The J call may be faulty, since TRBJ2-7 better matches the DNA end. Germline V lookup: CDR1 MNHEY, CDR2 SMNVEV (reference sequence). The CDR3 has 15 residues. The CDR3 DNA reads TGTGCCAGCAGCCTTGGACCCGGGACAGGTGGCGAGCAGTACTTC. Encoded protein: CASSLGPGTGGEQYF.

V usage is TRBV27 and J usage is TRBJ1-4, with D hard to call. Germline V gives CDR1 MNHEY, CDR2 SMNVEV (reference sequence). The V and J ends lost 6 bases and 6 bases respectively, with 29 bases between them. CDR3 length: 19 amino acids. CDR3 nucleotides: TGTGCCAGCAGCCCCACCCCCAGGAGATCCACCTCCTGGCATGAAAAACTGTTTTTT. Its translation: CASSPTPRRSTSWHEKLFF.

The chain recombines TRBV20-1 with TRBJ2-5; 7 bases map to TRBD1. The ends lost 4 bases at V and 7 bases at J; junction bases unmatched: 12. The CDR3 covers 14 residues. Germline V gene lookup returns CDR1 DFQATT and CDR2 SNEGSKA (reference sequence). CDR3 DNA sequence: TGCAGTGCTATGGACAGGCCCCTCGGTGGGACCCAGTACTTC. Its protein is CSAMDRPLGGTQYF.

V is TRBV20-1 and J is TRBJ2-3; 9 nucleotides agree with TRBD1. The CDR3 has 16 amino acids. From germline, CDR1 is DFQATT and CDR2 SNEGSKA (reference sequence). V trimming: 3 bases; J trimming: 0 bases; junction bases outside the gene matches: 7. CDR3 coding DNA: TGCAGTGCTAGGGGCCCCGGGACAGGGAGCACAGATACGCAGTATTTT. It specifies CSARGPGTGSTDTQYF.

This clonotype was detected ten times or more. The chain is built from TRBV20-1 and TRBJ2-7; 9 bases map to TRBD2. The CDR3 loop spans 16 amino acids. Germline V lookup: CDR1 DFQATT, CDR2 SNEGSKA (reference sequence). Germline trimming cut 0 bases from V and 3 bases from J; bases unmatched to any gene: 9. The CDR3: CSARDRQRGAVYEQYF. CDR3 nucleotide sequence: TGCAGTGCTAGAGATAGGCAGCGGGGGGCGGTCTACGAGCAGTACTTC.

On this clonotype: One end of the junction varies from germline; a read error may be responsible. The rearrangement links TRBV12-3 or TRBV12-4 to TRBJ2-3, with D maybe TRBD1 (6 bases). The CDR3 covers 17 residues. CDR3 nucleotides: TGTGCCGGCAGTCAGAACCCCAGACAGGCTAGCACAGATACGCAGTATTTT. As protein: CAGSQNPRQASTDTQYF.

This clonotype came up a few times. V gene TRBV6-6 combines with J gene TRBJ1-6; no clear D. This CDR3 has 14 amino acids. The V gene's germline CDR1 is MNHNY and CDR2 SVGAGI (reference sequence). The germline V and J ends were trimmed by 6 bases and 8 bases, with 14 bases remaining between them. CDR3 DNA: TGTGCCAGCAGAAGCACGGACGGAGATTCACCCCTCCACTTT. Translating gives CASRSTDGDSPLHF.

The table lists this clonotype with a few counts. The chain is built from TRBV9 and TRBJ2-3, with TRBD2 identical over 10 bases. Germline trimming cut 2 bases from V and 5 bases from J; bases unmatched to any gene: 5. Germline CDR1 SGDLS, CDR2 YYNGEE. The CDR3 length is 15 residues. CDR3: CASSVSGGAIDTQYF. The DNA of the CDR3 is TGTGCCAGCAGCGTCAGCGGGGGGGCGATAGATACGCAGTATTTT.